These 27 T cell receptor beta chains were all obtained from the same sample, sequenced in a study of shared clonotypes between healthy human individuals. Positively selected for CCR7, the CD45RO-negative cells used as naive CD8 cells excluded terminally differentiated effector memory CD45RA+ cells. Only in-frame clones appear in the TCRdb table, and some are missing; sequencing was by immunoSEQ multiplex PCR. The sample consists of roughly 2.1 million clones, around 93% of them appearing once. The source material was naive CD8+ T cells from PBMCs. Every receptor here comes from a man aged 18 to 30 in good health. Some clones in this sample may be carry-over from other donors' samples.

The rearrangement joins TRBV5-1 to TRBJ2-7; the D gene is possibly TRBD1 (6 bases). V was pared by 1 base and J by 1 base, with 15 bases between. The CDR3 is 16 residues long. CDR1 and CDR2 (germline): SGHRS, YFSETQ. This CDR3 reads CASSLSQVGGSYEQYF. CDR3 nucleotide sequence: TGCGCCAGCAGCTTGTCCCAAGTAGGGGGATCCTACGAGCAGTACTTC. Together with reference TRBV5-1 and TRBJ2-7, the CDR3 gives the full variable domain: KAGVTQTPRYLIKTRGQQVTLSCSPISGHRSVSWYQQTPGQGLQFLFEYFSETQRNKGNFPGRFSGRQFSNSRSEMNVSTLELGDSALYLCASSLSQVGGSYEQYFGPGTRLTVT.

The V gene is TRBV7-9, the J gene TRBJ2-7; unclear D gene. The CDR3 has 12 residues. Germline-derived CDR1 and CDR2 are SEHNR and FQNEAQ (reference sequence). The V end was cut by 11 bases, the J end by 0 bases, with 11 bases between. CDR3 loop: CAAGPSSYEQYF. In DNA form, the CDR3 reads TGTGCCGCCGGGCCGAGCTCCTACGAGCAGTACTTC.

The V gene is TRBV7-9, the J gene TRBJ2-5; D gene ambiguous. CDR3 size: 14 residues. Trimming shortened V by 1 base and J by 5 bases, and 11 bases separated the two germline ends. Germline CDR1 and CDR2: SEHNR and FQNEAQ (reference sequence). CDR3 sequence: CASSLGASVETQYF. DNA for the CDR3: TGTGCCAGCAGCTTAGGAGCGTCCGTCGAGACCCAGTACTTC.

The gene calls are TRBV19 and TRBJ2-1; no definite D call. This CDR3 is built from 12 residues. The germline V gene has CDR1 LNHDA and CDR2 SQIVND (reference sequence). V lost 6 bases and J lost 6, with 9 bases in between. CDR3 residues: CASSTFRNEQFF. DNA for the CDR3: TGTGCCAGTAGCACTTTTCGCAATGAGCAGTTCTTC.

The chain joins TRBV27 to TRBJ2-3; no definite D call. There are 13 residues in the CDR3. V lost 3 bases to trimming and J lost 4 bases, with 8 bases between them. CDR1 is MNHEY, CDR2 SMNVEV, per germline (reference sequence). CDR3 bases: TGTGCCAGCAGTTTCGTACCTCCAGATACGCAGTATTTT. Protein product: CASSFVPPDTQYF.

This clone was seen once. The chain employs TRBV6-1 and TRBJ1-2; D gene ambiguous. The CDR3 is 15 amino acids. CDR1 is MNHNS, CDR2 SASEGT, per germline. Trimming pared 2 bases from V and 0 bases from J, leaving 10 bases between. The CDR3 DNA sequence: TGTGCCAGCAGTGAATCGTCCTATACTAACTATGGCTACACCTTC. As protein: CASSESSYTNYGYTF.

In the case of this clone: Different DNA sequences within this sample yield the same CDR3. The V call is TRBV19, the J call TRBJ2-7; unclear D gene. The CDR3 is 11 amino acids. CDR1 and CDR2 (germline): LNHDA, SQIVND (reference sequence). Trimming left V 9 bases short and J 3 bases short, with 9 bases between. The CDR3 region is CASGPSYEQYF. The CDR3 DNA follows: TGTGCCAGCGGACCAAGCTACGAGCAGTACTTC.

The chain uses TRBV4-3 and TRBJ2-7; D is unclear. V was clipped by 0 bases and J by 4 bases, with 13 bases between them. Germline loops: CDR1 LGHNA, CDR2 YSLEER. This CDR3 region has 15 residues. The CDR3 region has the DNA TGCGCCAGCAGCCAAGAAGCCGCACTTAGTTACGAGCAGTACTTC. Amino acids: CASSQEAALSYEQYF.

The genes are TRBV4-1 and TRBJ2-3, with D possibly matching TRBD2 (7 bases). The V gene's germline CDR1 is MGHRA and CDR2 YSYEKL. Deletions cut 2 bases from V and 5 bases from J, with 20 bases between. The CDR3 consists of 17 residues. The CDR3 loop reads CASSQTPRGGNKDTQYF. The CDR3, as DNA: TGCGCCAGCAGCCAAACCCCAAGGGGGGGGAATAAAGATACGCAGTATTTT.

This chain joins TRBV5-6 and TRBJ1-1; perhaps TRBD1 as D (5 bases). The ends were cut back, 2 bases at V and 4 bases at J, with 9 bases in the middle. The germline V gene encodes CDR1 SGHDT and CDR2 YYEEEE. CDR3 size: 13 residues. CDR3 in amino acids: CASSFWRGTEAFF. CDR3 nucleotide sequence: TGTGCCAGCAGCTTCTGGAGGGGCACTGAAGCTTTCTTT. Using reference TRBV5-6 and TRBJ1-1 for the parts outside the CDR3, the full variable domain is DAGVTQSPTHLIKTRGQQVTLRCSPKSGHDTVSWYQQALGQGPQFIFQYYEEEERQRGNFPDRFSGHQFPNYSSELNVNALLLGDSALYLCASSFWRGTEAFFGQGTRLTVV.

V and J are TRBV29-1 and TRBJ2-1, with D perhaps matching TRBD1 (6 bases). Germline assignment: CDR1 SQVTM and CDR2 ANQGSEA. The CDR3 has 13 amino acids. The V end was cut by 6 bases, the J end by 2 bases, with 11 bases between. CDR3 sequence (DNA): TGCAGCGTGGAGGACAGTCCCTACAATGAGCAGTTCTTC. Protein: CSVEDSPYNEQFF.

The chain couples TRBV7-9 to TRBJ1-3; D ambiguous. Trimming removed 8 bases at V and 2 bases at J, with 28 bases between. Germline CDR1 reads SEHNR; CDR2 reads FQNEAQ (reference sequence). This CDR3 region has 19 residues. CDR3 region: CASSARSLDQDPAGNTIYF. CDR3 bases: TGTGCCAGCTCCGCCCGATCCTTGGACCAAGACCCGGCTGGAAACACCATATATTTT.

The genes are TRBV28 and TRBJ1-5; no definite D call. Between the trimmed V and J ends, which lost 8 bases and 1 base, there was a span of 12 bases. Germline assignment: CDR1 MDHEN and CDR2 SYDVKM. The CDR3 has 14 residues. The CDR3 DNA sequence: TGTGCCAGCCAAGAAGGACGGAGCAATCAGCCCCAGCATTTT. It yields the protein CASQEGRSNQPQHF.

This chain links TRBV7-9 with TRBJ2-1; TRBD2 might be the D (5 bases). The CDR3 totals 15 residues. Germline-derived CDR1 and CDR2 are SEHNR and FQNEAQ (reference sequence). Trimming shortened V by 1 base and J by 8 bases, and 15 bases separated the two germline ends. The CDR3 coding sequence is TGTGCCAGCAGCTTAGGGCGGGTCAACTGGGATGAGCAGTTCTTC. Encoded protein: CASSLGRVNWDEQFF.

This clone was seen only once. V gene TRBV30 combines with J gene TRBJ2-5, with 8 bases that match TRBD2. The last part of the DNA fits TRBJ2-7 better; the J call may be wrong. The CDR3 length is 17 residues. CDR1 and CDR2 from the germline V gene are GTSNPN and SVGIG (reference sequence). The CDR3 protein is CAWSVLQRESILYEQYF. For the CDR3, the DNA is TGTGCCTGGAGTGTACTTCAGCGGGAGTCGATTCTCTACGAGCAGTACTTC.

The genes are TRBV29-1 and TRBJ1-1; D gene unclear. Between the trimmed V and J ends, which lost 5 bases and 3 bases, there was a span of 4 bases. Germline-derived CDR1 and CDR2 are SQVTM and ANQGSEA. The CDR3 length is 10 residues. The CDR3 region is CSVYDTEAFF. As DNA, the CDR3 is TGCAGCGTTTATGACACTGAAGCTTTCTTT.

The rearrangement joins TRBV14 to TRBJ2-3; 11 bases agree with TRBD1. Germline lookup yields CDR1 SGHDN and CDR2 FVKESK. The J segment lost 4 bases and the V segment lost 2 bases, leaving 2 bases of the junction unmatched. The CDR3 covers 15 residues. The CDR3 region is CASSQRDRGADTQYF. The DNA of the CDR3 is TGTGCCAGCAGCCAAAGGGACAGGGGGGCAGATACGCAGTATTTT. Based on the CDR3 plus reference TRBV14 and TRBJ2-3, the full variable domain is EAGVTQFPSHSVIEKGQTVTLRCDPISGHDNLYWYRRVMGKEIKFLLHFVKESKQDESGMPNNRFLAERTGGTYSTLKVQPAELEDSGVYFCASSQRDRGADTQYFGPGTRLTVL.

The chain employs TRBV27 and TRBJ2-5, with D tentatively TRBD2 (5 bases). Germline loops: CDR1 MNHEY, CDR2 SMNVEV (reference sequence). The CDR3 consists of 13 residues. Trimming removed 3 bases at V and 5 bases at J, with 10 bases between. The CDR3 DNA reads TGTGCCAGCAGTTTCTTTAGAGGGGAGACCCAGTACTTC. Amino acid sequence: CASSFFRGETQYF.

V and J are TRBV2 and TRBJ2-3; the D is unclear. The V and J ends lost 8 bases and 8 bases respectively, with 17 bases between them. Per the germline V gene, CDR1 is SNHLY and CDR2 is FYNNEI. The CDR3 is made up of 13 amino acids. As DNA, the CDR3 is TGTGCCAGCGAGGCAATTCAGGAAGCTACGCAGTATTTT. Its translation is CASEAIQEATQYF.

The sample holds one count of this clone. This chain links TRBV6-5 with TRBJ2-7, with a possible D match to TRBD1 (6 bases). This CDR3 region has 13 residues. Germline CDR1 MNHEY, CDR2 SVGAGI. With 4 bases removed from V and 6 bases from J, the gap between germline ends came to 13 bases. CDR3 residues: CASSLTGSSEQYF. In nucleotides, the CDR3 is TGTGCCAGCAGTTTGACAGGTAGCTCCGAGCAGTACTTC.

V gene TRBV28 combines with J gene TRBJ2-7, with D unresolved. With 2 bases removed from V and 4 bases from J, the gap between germline ends came to 9 bases. CDR3 length: 13 amino acids. CDR1 is MDHEN and CDR2 is SYDVKM in the germline V gene. The CDR3 DNA follows: TGTGCCAGCAGTTTAAGGTCCAGATACGAGCAGTACTTC. Its protein product is CASSLRSRYEQYF.

This chain joins TRBV13 and TRBJ2-7, with 9 positions matching TRBD2. The germline V gene has CDR1 PRHDT and CDR2 FYEKMQ (reference sequence). The CDR3 contains 15 residues. The CDR3 is CAIKLRTAGGNEQYF. In DNA form, the CDR3 reads TGTGCTATAAAGCTTAGAACCGCGGGGGGGAACGAGCAGTACTTC.

V is TRBV27 and J is TRBJ2-3, with D hard to call. The CDR3 contains 15 residues. The germline gives CDR1 MNHEY, CDR2 SMNVEV (reference sequence). Trimming removed 0 bases at V and 0 bases at J, with 7 bases between. In DNA, the CDR3 is TGTGCCAGCAGTTTATCGTATACTAGCACAGATACGCAGTATTTT. As protein: CASSLSYTSTDTQYF.

V is TRBV13 and J is TRBJ2-7; 12 bases map to TRBD1. V lost 4 bases and J lost 9; bases outside the gene matches: 13. Per germline, CDR1 PRHDT and CDR2 FYEKMQ (reference sequence). The CDR3 runs to 16 residues. Written as DNA, the CDR3 is TGTGCCAGCAGCTCACTGTCCGGGACAGGGGGCAGCGGGCAGTACTTC. As protein: CASSSLSGTGGSGQYF.

This chain joins TRBV6-1 and TRBJ2-7; 9 positions match TRBD1. V lost 7 bases to trimming and J lost 3 bases; unmatched junction nucleotides: 7. Germline V lookup: CDR1 MNHNS, CDR2 SASEGT. CDR3 length equals 14 residues. CDR3 sequence reads: CASKDRDRDYEQYF. DNA for the CDR3: TGTGCCAGCAAAGACCGGGACAGGGACTACGAGCAGTACTTC.

The chain uses TRBV10-2 and TRBJ2-3, with no clear D. V was cut by 3 bases and J by 8 bases, with 9 bases left in between. Germline V gene sequence: CDR1 WSHSY, CDR2 SAAADI. This CDR3 comprises 12 residues. For the CDR3, the DNA is TGCGCCAGCAGTGACCTCTCGGCTACGCAGTATTTT. Translating it yields CASSDLSATQYF.

The chain has TRBV5-1 and TRBJ2-1; the match to TRBD2 covers 10 bases. Losses at the gene ends were 4 bases for V and 4 bases for J; bases not matched to a gene: 8. In germline, CDR1 is SGHRS, CDR2 YFSETQ. This CDR3 has 16 amino acids. The CDR3 region has the DNA TGCGCCAGCAGCGAGCGCGGGACTAGCGCTTACAATGAGCAGTTCTTC. Protein product: CASSERGTSAYNEQFF.